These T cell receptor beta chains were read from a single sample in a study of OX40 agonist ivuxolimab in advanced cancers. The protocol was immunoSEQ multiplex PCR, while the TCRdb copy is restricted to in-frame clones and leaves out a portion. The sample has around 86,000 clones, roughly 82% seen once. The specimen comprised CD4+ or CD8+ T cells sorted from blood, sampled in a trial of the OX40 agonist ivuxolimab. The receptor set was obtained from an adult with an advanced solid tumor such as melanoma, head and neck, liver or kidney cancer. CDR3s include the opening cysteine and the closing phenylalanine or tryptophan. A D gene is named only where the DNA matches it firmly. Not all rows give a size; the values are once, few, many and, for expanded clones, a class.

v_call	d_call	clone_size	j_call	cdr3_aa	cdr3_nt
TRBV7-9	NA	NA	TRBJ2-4	CASSLELAKNIQYF	TGTGCCAGCAGCCTGGAACTAGCCAAAAACATTCAGTACTTC
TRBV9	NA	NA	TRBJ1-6	CASSEGGVGSPLHF	TGTGCCAGCAGCGAAGGGGGAGTCGGATCACCCCTCCACTTT
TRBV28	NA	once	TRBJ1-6	CASSSPSGQISPLHF	TGTGCCAGCAGTTCCCCTTCGGGACAAATTTCACCCCTCCACTTT
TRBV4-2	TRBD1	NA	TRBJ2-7	CASSRTVTRDRGTYEQYF	TGTGCCAGCAGTCGCACCGTCACCCGGGACAGGGGCACCTACGAGCAGTACTTC
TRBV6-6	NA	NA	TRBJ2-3	CASSYSDTQYF	TGTGCCAGCAGCTATTCGGATACGCAGTATTTT
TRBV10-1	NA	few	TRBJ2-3	CASSEGGAGDTQYF	TGCGCCAGCAGTGAAGGCGGGGCCGGGGATACGCAGTATTTT
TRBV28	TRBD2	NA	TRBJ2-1	CASSSAGGPDEQFF	TGTGCCAGCAGTTCAGCGGGGGGGCCGGATGAGCAGTTCTTC
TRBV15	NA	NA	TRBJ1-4	CATSRDNSPGEKLFF	TGTGCCACCAGCAGAGACAACAGTCCGGGGGAAAAACTGTTTTTT
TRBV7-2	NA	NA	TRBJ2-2	CASSFKGAGELFF	TGTGCCAGCAGCTTCAAGGGGGCCGGGGAGCTGTTTTTT
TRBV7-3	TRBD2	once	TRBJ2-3	CASSSGLAGYTDTQYF	TGTGCCAGCAGCTCCGGACTAGCGGGCTACACAGATACGCAGTATTTT
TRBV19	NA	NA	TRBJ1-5	CASSARTVSNQPQHF	TGTGCCAGTAGTGCCCGGACAGTGAGCAATCAGCCCCAGCATTTT
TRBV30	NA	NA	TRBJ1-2	CASQRGGGGYTF	TGTGCCTCACAACGCGGGGGAGGGGGCTACACCTTC
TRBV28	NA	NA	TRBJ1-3	CASSLFQGVRNTIYF	TGTGCCAGCAGTTTATTCCAGGGTGTTAGAAACACCATATATTTT
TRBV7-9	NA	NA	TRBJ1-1	CASSPQGPNTEAFF	TGTGCCAGCAGCCCTCAGGGTCCGAACACTGAAGCTTTCTTT
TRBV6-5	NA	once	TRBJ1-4	CASSYSRGGGGEKLFF	TGTGCCAGCAGTTACTCGAGAGGGGGAGGGGGTGAAAAACTGTTTTTT
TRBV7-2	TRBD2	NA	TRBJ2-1	CASSFTSGGASYNEQFF	TGTGCCAGCAGCTTCACTAGCGGGGGGGCCTCCTACAATGAGCAGTTCTTC
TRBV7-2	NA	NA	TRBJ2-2	CASRKQRENTGELFF	TGTGCCAGCAGGAAGCAACGAGAAAACACCGGGGAGCTGTTTTTT
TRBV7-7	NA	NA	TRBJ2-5	CASSQTGAGETQYF	TGTGCCAGCAGCCAAACGGGGGCGGGGGAGACCCAGTACTTC
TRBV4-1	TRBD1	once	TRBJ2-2	CASSQSGGMGTGELFF	TGCGCCAGCAGCCAATCAGGGGGCATGGGGACCGGGGAGCTGTTTTTT
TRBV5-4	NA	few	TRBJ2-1	CASTVYSYNEQFF	TGTGCCAGCACCGTTTACTCCTACAATGAGCAGTTCTTC
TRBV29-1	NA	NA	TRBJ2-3	CSGLSMGGTDTQYF	TGCAGCGGACTGAGTATGGGGGGCACAGATACGCAGTATTTT
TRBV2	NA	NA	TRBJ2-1	CASRREGDEQFF	TGTGCCAGCAGGAGGGAAGGGGATGAGCAGTTCTTC
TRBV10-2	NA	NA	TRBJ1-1	CASSMGVNTEAFF	TGCGCCAGCAGTATGGGGGTGAACACTGAAGCTTTCTTT
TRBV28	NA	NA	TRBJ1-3	CASSLSRSGNTIYF	TGTGCCAGCAGTTTATCCCGCTCTGGAAACACCATATATTTT
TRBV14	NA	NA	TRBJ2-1	CASSQGVGGYNEQFF	TGTGCCAGCAGCCAAGGGGTAGGGGGGTACAATGAGCAGTTCTTC
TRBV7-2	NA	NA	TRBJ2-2	CASSWTGTGNTGELFF	TGTGCCAGCAGCTGGACCGGGACGGGGAACACCGGGGAGCTGTTTTTT
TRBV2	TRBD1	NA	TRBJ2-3	CASSERTGGTDTQYF	TGTGCCAGCAGTGAAAGGACAGGGGGCACAGATACGCAGTATTTT
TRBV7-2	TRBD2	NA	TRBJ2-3	CASSQPRGDTDTQYF	TGTGCCAGCAGCCAACCCCGGGGGGACACAGATACGCAGTATTTT